This TCR beta chain was sequenced during a study of shared clonotypes between healthy human individuals. In the authors' methods: ImmunoSEQ output held junction-only sequences without quality scores, so filtering differed. Sequenced by immunoSEQ multiplex PCR; TCRdb stores in-frame clones only, minus some. For V, J and clone size, that table is used; D and trimming come from the DNA. The sample carries about 1 million clones, about 84% recorded once. Study-wide points: Clonotypes shared by all four sorted-subset donors had higher generation probabilities than non-shared clonotypes. The diversity represented, both genetic and in exposure history, was limited by few donors.

Worth noting for this clone: The target antigen is unknown.

This CDR3 spans 13 amino acids. V gave up 2 bases and J gave up 5 bases, with 10 bases separating them. Germline assignment: CDR1 SGHRS and CDR2 YFSETQ. V is TRBV5-1 and J is TRBJ2-5, with TRBD1 as a possible D gene (6 bases). Material for sequencing was memory CD4+ T cells from PBMCs. Documented subset: CD45RA-negative fraction. The clonotype was recovered from a man younger than 35 in good health. Some clones in this sample may be carry-over from other donors' samples. CDR3: CASSFSGDETQYF. The CDR3 DNA sequence: TGCGCCAGCAGCTTTTCAGGGGACGAGACCCAGTACTTC.